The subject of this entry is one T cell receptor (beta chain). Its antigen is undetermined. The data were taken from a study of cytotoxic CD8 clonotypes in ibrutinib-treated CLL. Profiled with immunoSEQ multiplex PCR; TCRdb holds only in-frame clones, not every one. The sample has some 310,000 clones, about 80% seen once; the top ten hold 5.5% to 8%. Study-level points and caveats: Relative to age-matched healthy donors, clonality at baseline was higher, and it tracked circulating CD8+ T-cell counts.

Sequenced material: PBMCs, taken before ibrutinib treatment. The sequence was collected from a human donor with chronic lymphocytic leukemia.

The DNA for the CDR3 is TGCACCAGCAGCCCGCGACAGGGTAACTACGAGCAGTACTTC. Protein product: CTSSPRQGNYEQYF. This chain connects TRBV1 to TRBJ2-7; the table gives TRBD1 as D, unverified against the DNA. TRBV1 is given as a pseudogene. CDR3 length equals 14 residues.